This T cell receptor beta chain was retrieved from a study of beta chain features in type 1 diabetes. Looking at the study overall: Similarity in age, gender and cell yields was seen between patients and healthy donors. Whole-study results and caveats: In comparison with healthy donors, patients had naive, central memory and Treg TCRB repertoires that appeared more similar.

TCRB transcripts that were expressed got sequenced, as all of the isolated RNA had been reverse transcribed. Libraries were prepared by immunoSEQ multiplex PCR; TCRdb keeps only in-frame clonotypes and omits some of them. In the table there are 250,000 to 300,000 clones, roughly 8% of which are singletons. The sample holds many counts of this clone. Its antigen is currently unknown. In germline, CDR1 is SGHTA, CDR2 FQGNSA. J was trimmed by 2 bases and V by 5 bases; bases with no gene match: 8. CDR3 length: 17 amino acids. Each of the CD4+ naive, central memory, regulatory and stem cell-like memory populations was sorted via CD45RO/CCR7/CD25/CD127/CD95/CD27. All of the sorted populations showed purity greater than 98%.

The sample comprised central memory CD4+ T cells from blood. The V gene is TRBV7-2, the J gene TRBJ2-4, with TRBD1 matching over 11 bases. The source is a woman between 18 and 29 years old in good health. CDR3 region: CASSLTRDRGTKNIQYF. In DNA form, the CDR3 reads TGTGCCAGCAGCCTTACTCGGGACAGGGGGACCAAAAACATTCAGTACTTC.